This T cell receptor beta chain was found in a study of T cells in Graves' hyperthyroidism and ophthalmopathy. Study overall: Sampling of peripheral blood happened at initial diagnosis, prior to any treatment.

Amplified TCR beta CDR3 regions derived from RNA transcripts. In the first-round RT-PCR of the TCR CDR3, the HTBI primer set was used. TCRdb used MiXCR to reprocess the multiplex PCR reads, holding one entry per CDR3 protein. This table holds about 360,000 distinct CDR3 sequences, approximately 13% found once. Stable Graves' hyperthyroidism meant no ophthalmopathy progression within 18 months. This CDR3 has 13 residues. Germline-derived CDR1 and CDR2 are LGHDT and YNNKEL (reference sequence). V lost 1 base to trimming and J lost 8 bases, with 11 bases between them. Overall study results and limits: Prediction of ophthalmopathy progression came a median around 6.5 months pre-onset. Expanded thyroid clonotypes (above 0.001) were mostly also found in blood.

Of note for this clonotype: Its antigen remains unknown.

The sequence was obtained from a woman between 18 and 29 years old with Graves' hyperthyroidism. The specimen sequenced was blood. This rearrangement joins TRBV3-1 to TRBJ1-2; tentatively, D is TRBD1 (6 bases). The CDR3 here is CASSQGGALGYTF. CDR3 DNA: TGTGCCAGCAGCCAAGGGGGGGCGCTGGGCTACACCTTC.